This T cell receptor (beta chain) was identified in a study of T cell changes during pregnancy in multiple sclerosis. Method: immunoSEQ multiplex PCR; TCRdb's copy keeps in-frame clones and lacks some. The table shows under 80,000 clones, with roughly 86% occurring only once. From germline, CDR1 is LNHDA and CDR2 SQIVND (reference sequence). This CDR3 has 16 residues. The J segment lost 7 bases and the V segment lost 5 bases, leaving 15 bases of the junction unmatched. The sample in question was peripheral blood, obtained in the first trimester of pregnancy. This TCR came from a female donor with multiple sclerosis, enrolled in a pregnancy study. The gene calls are TRBV19 and TRBJ1-2, with 8 bases aligning to TRBD1. CDR3 in DNA: TGTGCCAGTAGTTTACGACAGGGGCCTACCCCTCCTGGCTACACCTTC. Protein product: CASSLRQGPTPPGYTF.